The entry that follows covers one TCR beta chain sequence. The data stem from a study of PD-L1 blockade in urothelial cancer. Study-wide background: Blood analyses occurred 3 weeks (second dose) and 6 weeks post treatment start.

Time point noted: peripheral blood 6 weeks after treatment start. The patients had locally advanced or metastatic urothelial carcinoma. Libraries were prepared by immunoSEQ multiplex PCR; TCRdb keeps only in-frame clonotypes and omits some of them. In the table there are roughly 120,000 clones, about 89% of which are singletons. Germline loops: CDR1 WSHSY, CDR2 SAAADI. CDR3 length equals 16 residues. V shed 1 base and J 5 bases; nucleotides not matched to a gene: 2. The TCR was taken from a man in his fifties or sixties with urothelial cancer. The source was PBMCs, collected around atezolizumab (anti-PD-L1) treatment. The gene calls are TRBV10-2 and TRBJ2-2, with 12 bases fitting TRBD2. CDR3 protein: CASSEWLAGGTGELFF. In DNA form, the CDR3 reads TGCGCCAGCAGTGAGTGGCTAGCGGGGGGGACCGGGGAGCTGTTTTTT.